The next 10 T cell receptor beta chains were all read from a single sample in a study of T cell changes during pregnancy in multiple sclerosis. Data came from immunoSEQ multiplex PCR; TCRdb stores just in-frame clones and leaves some out. The sample comprises over 100,000 clones, 80% to 95% of which are singletons, and approximately 1.5% rests with the top ten. Sequenced here: peripheral blood, sampled in the third trimester of pregnancy. The receptors stem from a female donor with multiple sclerosis, enrolled in a pregnancy study.

This clone was detected only once. The rearrangement links TRBV28 to TRBJ2-7; the match to TRBD2 covers 8 bases. The germline gives CDR1 MDHEN, CDR2 SYDVKM. This CDR3 contains 15 residues. V was pared by 5 bases and J by 5 bases, with 11 bases of the junction left unmatched. This CDR3 is CASSLSTGLVDEQYF. The CDR3 nucleotides are TGTGCCAGCAGTCTATCCACGGGACTAGTCGACGAGCAGTACTTC. Together with reference TRBV28 and TRBJ2-7, the CDR3 gives the full variable domain: DVKVTQSSRYLVKRTGEKVFLECVQDMDHENMFWYRQDPGLGLRLIYFSYDVKMKEKGDIPEGYSVSREKKERFSLILESASTNQTSMYLCASSLSTGLVDEQYFGPGTRLTVT.

This chain joins TRBV7-9 and TRBJ1-4; a weak D match, TRBD1 (5 bases). V was clipped by 0 bases and J by 4 bases, with 12 bases between them. The CDR3 runs to 16 residues. CDR1 is SEHNR and CDR2 is FQNEAQ in the germline V gene (reference sequence). The CDR3 region is CASSLAERQGNEKLFF. The DNA for the CDR3 is TGTGCCAGCAGCTTAGCGGAGAGGCAGGGTAATGAAAAACTGTTTTTT.

The chain couples TRBV10-1 to TRBJ2-3, with no clear D. Germline lookup yields CDR1 WNHNN and CDR2 SYGVQD (reference sequence). The CDR3 length is 14 residues. Trimming pared 6 bases from V and 5 bases from J, leaving 15 bases between. CDR3 bases: TGCGCCAGCAGCTGGCATAATCCGGGAGATACGCAGTATTTT. Its translation is CASSWHNPGDTQYF.

This rearrangement joins TRBV18 to TRBJ2-3; 15 bases match TRBD2. CDR1 KGHSH and CDR2 LQKENI come from the germline V gene. The CDR3 is 18 amino acids. The ends lost 3 bases at V and 5 bases at J; junction bases unmatched: 9. CDR3 nucleotide sequence: TGTGCCAGCTCACCCCGGACTAGCGGGGGGGCCAGGGGAGATACGCAGTATTTT. This codes for CASSPRTSGGARGDTQYF.

The rearrangement joins TRBV7-9 to TRBJ2-5, with unresolved D. The CDR3 is made up of 12 amino acids. The germline V gene encodes CDR1 SEHNR and CDR2 FQNEAQ (reference sequence). With 5 bases removed from V and 5 bases from J, the gap between germline ends came to 9 bases. CDR3 sequence (DNA): TGTGCCAGCAGCCCCCTCGGGGAGACCCAGTACTTC. It yields the protein CASSPLGETQYF.

This sequence joins TRBV28 and TRBJ2-7, with 10 bases lining up with TRBD2. This CDR3 has 15 residues. Trimming cost V 8 bases and J 4 bases; bases outside gene matches: 11. Germline CDR1 and CDR2: MDHEN and SYDVKM. The CDR3 is CASRTPSGSIYEQYF. The CDR3 nucleotides read TGTGCCAGCCGCACCCCTAGCGGGAGCATTTACGAGCAGTACTTC.

This chain connects TRBV7-3 to TRBJ2-1, with 7 bases lining up with TRBD1. Germline V lookup: CDR1 SGHTA, CDR2 FQGTGA. This CDR3 is 15 amino acids long. J was trimmed by 6 bases and V by 1 base; bases with no gene match: 6. CDR3 protein: CASSLRDSPANEQFF. CDR3 DNA: TGTGCCAGCAGCTTAAGGGACAGCCCTGCCAATGAGCAGTTCTTC.

CDR3 protein: CASSFSGTTNEQFF. The CDR3 bases are TGTGCCAGCAGCTTCTCCGGGACTACCAATGAGCAGTTCTTC. The rearrangement joins TRBV11-3 to TRBJ2-1; 7 bases agree with TRBD2. CDR1 is SGHNT and CDR2 is YENEEA in the germline V gene. The junction had 5 bases not matched to a gene; V was cut back by 3 bases and J by 6 bases. CDR3 length: 14 residues.

Only one count was recorded for this clone. The chain combines TRBV4-1 with TRBJ2-4, with D uncertain. Germline V gives CDR1 MGHRA, CDR2 YSYEKL. The CDR3 has 18 residues. Trimming left V 1 base short and J 3 bases short, with 19 bases between. The DNA for the CDR3 is TGCGCCAGCAGCCAAGCTAAGACAATTGGTGTGGACAAAAACATTCAGTACTTC. This encodes CASSQAKTIGVDKNIQYF.

The chain employs TRBV5-1 and TRBJ1-1, with D tentatively TRBD1 (5 bases). Germline lookup yields CDR1 SGHRS and CDR2 YFSETQ. With 3 bases removed from V and 4 bases from J, the gap between germline ends came to 19 bases. The length of the CDR3 is 16 residues. CDR3 protein: CASSSGKGGAITEAFF. CDR3 nucleotides: TGCGCCAGCAGCTCCGGGAAGGGAGGGGCGATCACTGAAGCTTTCTTT.